This is a list of T cell receptor beta chains from one sample in a study of identifying expanded T cells in peripheral blood. Clones were sequenced by immunoSEQ multiplex PCR, and TCRdb holds only the in-frame ones, with some missing. The sample yields tens of thousands of clones, 70% to 90% seen once. Sequencing was performed on blood. The receptor source for this set is a person aged 18-70 years in good health. Each CDR3 is given with its conserved first and last residue. Fields, in order: D gene, V gene, clone size, J gene, CDR3 DNA, CDR3 protein. The D gene is left open where the match is weak. Size is stated for part of the rows, as once, few or many counts, or as a class when the clone is expanded.

>TRBD2|TRBV27|NA|TRBJ2-3
TGTGCCAGCAGTTTCGGAGGACTAGCGGGAGGCCAAGATACGCAGTATTTT
CASSFGGLAGGQDTQYF
>TRBD2|TRBV6-4|few|TRBJ2-3
TGTGCCAGCAGTGGCGGGGGGGCCACAGATACGCAGTATTTT
CASSGGGATDTQYF
>TRBD1|TRBV5-4|once|TRBJ1-1
TGTGCCAGCAGCTTTCAGGGGGGCCCTGAAGCTTTCTTT
CASSFQGGPEAFF
>TRBD2|TRBV28|NA|TRBJ2-1
TGTGCCAGCAGTCCCCCCCGGGACCGGGGGGGGTTCTTC
CASSPPRDRGGFF
>TRBD1|TRBV27|NA|TRBJ2-7
TGTGCCAGCAGTCGTGGGACAGGGGGCCTTTCTTACGAGCAGTACTTC
CASSRGTGGLSYEQYF
>NA|TRBV4-3|few|TRBJ2-7
TGCGCCAGCAGCCAAGATTCCGGTTCGGGTCTACGGGGCGAGCAGTACTTC
CASSQDSGSGLRGEQYF
>NA|TRBV9|NA|TRBJ2-1
TGTGCCAGCAGCGAACCCCGGGACTCCTACAATGAGCAGTTCTTC
CASSEPRDSYNEQFF
>TRBD2|TRBV5-1|NA|TRBJ2-5
TGCGCCAGCAGCTTACTTCCAGCGGGAGTACAAGAGACCCAGTACTTC
CASSLLPAGVQETQYF
>NA|TRBV10-3|NA|TRBJ2-1
TGTGCCATGAGCCAGAGCTCCTACAATGAGCAGTTCTTC
CAMSQSSYNEQFF
>NA|TRBV25-1|NA|TRBJ2-7
TGTGCCAGCAGTGAAGATCGGCAGGGAGAAGAGCAGTACTTC
CASSEDRQGEEQYF
>NA|TRBV28|NA|TRBJ2-2
TGTGCCAGCAGTCCGCCGGGCCTTATCACCGGGGAGCTGTTTTTT
CASSPPGLITGELFF
>NA|TRBV30|NA|TRBJ1-6
TGTGCCTGGTCCGGATTATCAGGTGTGGATTCACCCCTCCACTTT
CAWSGLSGVDSPLHF
>TRBD2|TRBV4-3|NA|TRBJ2-1
TGCGCCAGCAGCCAGGGACTAGCGGACTACAATGAGCAGTTCTTC
CASSQGLADYNEQFF
>NA|TRBV9|once|TRBJ2-7
TGTGCCAGCAGCGTAGCTCCGCGGTCTACCTACGAGCAGTACTTC
CASSVAPRSTYEQYF
>NA|TRBV11-2|NA|TRBJ1-4
TGTGCCAGCAGCTTAGGGGGCCTACGGAGGGAAAAACTGTTTTTT
CASSLGGLRREKLFF
>TRBD2|TRBV11-2|NA|TRBJ2-1
TGTGCCAGCAGCTTACGCGGGAGCCGATTCTCCAATGAGCAGTTCTTC
CASSLRGSRFSNEQFF
>NA|TRBV6-5|once|TRBJ1-2
TGTGCCAGCAGTTACTCCGGACAGAGAGAGGGCTACACCTTC
CASSYSGQREGYTF
>NA|TRBV14|NA|TRBJ2-7
TGTGCCAGCAGCCAAGCGTTCGGGCCTCGTGGCTTATACGAGCAGTACTTC
CASSQAFGPRGLYEQYF
>NA|TRBV2|NA|TRBJ1-5
TGTGCCAGCAGTGCAGTGTCGACAGCCGGGGCAGGGCCCCAGCATTTT
CASSAVSTAGAGPQHF
>TRBD2|TRBV4-2|once|TRBJ2-4
TGTGCCAGCAGCCAAGCCTCTAGCGGGGGGCAACTAGCCAAAAACATTCAGTACTTC
CASSQASSGGQLAKNIQYF
>TRBD1|TRBV2|NA|TRBJ2-3
TGTGCCATCACAGGGGTTCCGAGGGCAGATACGCAGTATTTT
CAITGVPRADTQYF
>NA|TRBV6-5|NA|TRBJ2-7
TGTGCCAGCAGTTACCGAGGGGTGAGCTCCTACGAGCAGTACTTC
CASSYRGVSSYEQYF
>NA|TRBV6-4|NA|TRBJ2-1
TGTGCCAGCAGTGAAGGGGCCTACAATGAGCAGTTCTTC
CASSEGAYNEQFF
>NA|TRBV27|NA|TRBJ1-1
TGTGCCAGCAGTTTATCGGGACCAACCAAAGCTTTCTTT
CASSLSGPTKAFF
>TRBD2|TRBV9|NA|TRBJ2-1
TGTGCCAGCAGCGTAGGGGGACTAGCCTCCTACAATGAGCAGTTCTTC
CASSVGGLASYNEQFF
>NA|TRBV5-1|NA|TRBJ1-3
TGCGCCAGCAGCTTTGGTAATTCTGGAAACACCATATATTTT
CASSFGNSGNTIYF
>TRBD2|TRBV7-3|NA|TRBJ2-1
TGTGCCAGCAGCTTTGGACTAGCGGGAGTATATGAGCAGTTCTTC
CASSFGLAGVYEQFF
>NA|TRBV28|NA|TRBJ1-4
TGTGCCAGCAGTGGGCCCAGAAGGACTAATGAAAAACTGTTTTTT
CASSGPRRTNEKLFF
>TRBD1|TRBV28|NA|TRBJ2-7
TGTGCCAGCACCTCCGGGACAGGGGATTTAGGAGAGAACTTC
CASTSGTGDLGENF
>TRBD2|TRBV2|NA|TRBJ2-3
TGTGCCAGCCGAGCGGGACTCACAGATACGCAGTATTTT
CASRAGLTDTQYF
>NA|TRBV6-5|NA|TRBJ1-1
TGTGCCAGCAGACTACAGGGCGAGAACACTGAAGCTTTCTTT
CASRLQGENTEAFF
>TRBD1|TRBV29-1|NA|TRBJ2-3
TGCAGCGCGTCAGGGGGCTCTATAAGGGCAGATACGCAGTATTTT
CSASGGSIRADTQYF
>TRBD2|TRBV11-1|NA|TRBJ2-1
TGTGCCAGCAGCTTAGCCATTTTTGGCGCGGGGGTTGATAATGAGCAGTTCTTC
CASSLAIFGAGVDNEQFF
>NA|TRBV28|NA|TRBJ1-3
TGTGCCAGCAGTCCCCCTCTTACGACAGACAGCTTTGGAAACACCATATATTTT
CASSPPLTTDSFGNTIYF
>NA|TRBV4-2|NA|TRBJ2-4
TGTGCCAGCAGGGGTGCCGGAAACCTAAACATTCAGTACTTC
CASRGAGNLNIQYF
>NA|TRBV4-1|NA|TRBJ2-7
TGCGCCAGCAGCCAACGCCAGGACGGCTCCTACGAGCAGTACTTC
CASSQRQDGSYEQYF
>NA|TRBV5-1|NA|TRBJ2-1
TGCGCCAGCAGCCAACAGGGCGCTGAGCAGTTCTTC
CASSQQGAEQFF
>NA|TRBV29-1|NA|TRBJ2-3
TGCAGCGTACCGACAGCTAGCACAGATACGCAGTATTTT
CSVPTASTDTQYF
>NA|TRBV5-4|NA|TRBJ2-1
TGTGCCAGCAGCTTGCTGGGGCCCGACAATGAGCAGTTCTTC
CASSLLGPDNEQFF
>TRBD1|TRBV19|once|TRBJ2-5
TGTGCCAGTAGTTTCGGGACAGGGGGCGTGGAGACCCAGTACTTC
CASSFGTGGVETQYF
>NA|TRBV28|NA|TRBJ2-7
TGTGCCAGCAGTCATACGGAGTACGAGCAGTACTTC
CASSHTEYEQYF
>TRBD1|TRBV7-3|NA|TRBJ1-4
TGTGCCAGCAGCAGGGGACAGGGAGAAAAACTGTTTTTT
CASSRGQGEKLFF